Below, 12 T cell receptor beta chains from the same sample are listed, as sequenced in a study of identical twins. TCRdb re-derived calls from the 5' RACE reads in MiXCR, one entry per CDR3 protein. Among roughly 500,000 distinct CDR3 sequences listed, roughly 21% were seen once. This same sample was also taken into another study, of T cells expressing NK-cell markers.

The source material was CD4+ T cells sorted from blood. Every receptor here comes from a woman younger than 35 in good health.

The CDR3 sequence: CSAGLSYNEQFF. The DNA for the CDR3 is TGCAGCGCGGGCCTTTCCTACAATGAGCAGTTCTTC. V and J are TRBV29-1 and TRBJ2-1, with no clear D. V was shortened by 7 bases and J by 1 base, with 8 bases between the two germline ends. This CDR3 region has 12 residues. The V gene's germline CDR1 is SQVTM and CDR2 ANQGSEA.

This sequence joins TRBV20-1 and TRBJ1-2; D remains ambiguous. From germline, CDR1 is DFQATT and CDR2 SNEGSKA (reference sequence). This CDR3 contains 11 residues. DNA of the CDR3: TGCAGCCCTACACTGCGCTATGGCTACACCTTC. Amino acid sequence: CSPTLRYGYTF.

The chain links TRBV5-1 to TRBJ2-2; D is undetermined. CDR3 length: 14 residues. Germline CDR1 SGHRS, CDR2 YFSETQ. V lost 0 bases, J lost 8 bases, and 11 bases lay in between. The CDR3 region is CASSLAVGFGELFF. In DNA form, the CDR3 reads TGCGCCAGCAGCTTGGCCGTAGGGTTTGGGGAGCTGTTTTTT.

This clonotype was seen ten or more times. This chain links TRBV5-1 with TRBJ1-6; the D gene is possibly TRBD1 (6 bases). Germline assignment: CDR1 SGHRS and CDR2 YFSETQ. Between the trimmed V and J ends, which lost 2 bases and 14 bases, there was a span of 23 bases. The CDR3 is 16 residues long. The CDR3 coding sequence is TGCGCCAGCAGCTTATCCACGCTACAGGGTGTGGGATCCCTCCACTTT. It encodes CASSLSTLQGVGSLHF.

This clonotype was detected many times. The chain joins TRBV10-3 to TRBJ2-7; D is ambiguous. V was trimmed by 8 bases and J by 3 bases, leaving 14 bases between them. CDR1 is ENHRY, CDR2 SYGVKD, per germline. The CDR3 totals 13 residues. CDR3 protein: CAISTATNYEQYF. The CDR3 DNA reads TGTGCCATCTCAACGGCCACCAACTACGAGCAGTACTTC.

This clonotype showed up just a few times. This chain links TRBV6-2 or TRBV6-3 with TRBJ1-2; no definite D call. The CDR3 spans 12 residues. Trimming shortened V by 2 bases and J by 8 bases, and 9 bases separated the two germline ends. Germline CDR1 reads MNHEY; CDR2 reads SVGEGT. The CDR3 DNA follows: TGTGCCAGCAGTTACGAAGCGTTCGGCTACACCTTC. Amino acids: CASSYEAFGYTF.

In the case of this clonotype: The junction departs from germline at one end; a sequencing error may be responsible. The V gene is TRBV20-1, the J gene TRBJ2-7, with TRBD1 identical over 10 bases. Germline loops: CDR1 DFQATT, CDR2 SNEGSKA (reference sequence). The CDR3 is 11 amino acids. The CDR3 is CSAKLTGQGIF. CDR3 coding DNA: TGCAGTGCCAAATTAACGGGACAGGGGATCTTC.

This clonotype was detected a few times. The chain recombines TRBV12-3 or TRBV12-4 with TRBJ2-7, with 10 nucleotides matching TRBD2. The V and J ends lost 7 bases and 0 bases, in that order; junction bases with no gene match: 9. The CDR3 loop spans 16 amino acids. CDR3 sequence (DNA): TGTGCCAGCAAAGCTAGCGGGAGATGGAACTCCTACGAGCAGTACTTC. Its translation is CASKASGRWNSYEQYF.

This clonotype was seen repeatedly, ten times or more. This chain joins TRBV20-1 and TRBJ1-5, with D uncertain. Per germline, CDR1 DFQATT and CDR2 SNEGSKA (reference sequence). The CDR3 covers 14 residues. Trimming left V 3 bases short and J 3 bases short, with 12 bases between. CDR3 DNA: TGCAGTGCTAGTCTCGGCCCGTTCAATCAGCCCCAGCATTTT. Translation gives CSASLGPFNQPQHF.

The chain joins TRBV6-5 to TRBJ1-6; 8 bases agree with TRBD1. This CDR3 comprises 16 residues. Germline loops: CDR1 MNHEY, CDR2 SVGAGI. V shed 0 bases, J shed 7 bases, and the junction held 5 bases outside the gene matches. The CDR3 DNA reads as TGTGCCAGCAGTTACTCGGTCAGGGGGCAAAATTCACCCCTCCACTTT. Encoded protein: CASSYSVRGQNSPLHF.

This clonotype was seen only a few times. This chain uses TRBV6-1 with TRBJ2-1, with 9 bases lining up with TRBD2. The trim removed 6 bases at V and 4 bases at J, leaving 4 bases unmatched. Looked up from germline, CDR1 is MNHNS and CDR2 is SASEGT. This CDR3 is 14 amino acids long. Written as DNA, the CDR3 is TGTGCCAGCAGAGCTAGCGGGACATACAATGAGCAGTTCTTC. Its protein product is CASRASGTYNEQFF.

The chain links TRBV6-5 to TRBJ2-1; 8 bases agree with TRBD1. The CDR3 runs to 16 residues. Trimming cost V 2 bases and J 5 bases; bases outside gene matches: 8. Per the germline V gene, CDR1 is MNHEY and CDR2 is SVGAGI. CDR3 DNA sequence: TGTGCCAGCAGTTACCCTGGACAGGGACTGGACAATGAGCAGTTCTTC. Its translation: CASSYPGQGLDNEQFF.